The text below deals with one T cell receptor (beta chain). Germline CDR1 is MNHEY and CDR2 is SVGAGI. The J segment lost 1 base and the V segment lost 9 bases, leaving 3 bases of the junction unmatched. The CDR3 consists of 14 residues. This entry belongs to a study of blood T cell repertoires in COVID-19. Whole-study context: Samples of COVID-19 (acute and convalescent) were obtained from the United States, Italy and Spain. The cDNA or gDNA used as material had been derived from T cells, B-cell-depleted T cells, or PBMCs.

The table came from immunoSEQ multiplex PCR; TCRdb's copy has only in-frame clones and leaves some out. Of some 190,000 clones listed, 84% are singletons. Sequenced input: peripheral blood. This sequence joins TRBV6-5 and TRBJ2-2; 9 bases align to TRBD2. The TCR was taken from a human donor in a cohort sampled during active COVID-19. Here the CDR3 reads CASTAGGNTGELFF. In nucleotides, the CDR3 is TGTGCCAGTACAGCGGGGGGGAACACCGGGGAGCTGTTTTTT.